The rows below give T cell receptor beta chains drawn from one sample of a study of cytomegalovirus exposure and HLA in healthy donors. This table comes from immunoSEQ multiplex PCR, and its TCRdb copy is limited to in-frame clones, with some not included. This table has around 140,000 clones, around 78% appearing once. Sequencing used PBMCs. Receptors were obtained from a man aged 35 to 55 in good health and CMV-seronegative. Both conserved end residues are part of each CDR3.

CDR3aa: CASSLGDRGVYEQYF
v_gene: TRBV6-5
len: 15

CDR3aa: CASSTRTSGSYNEQFF
v_gene: TRBV5-4
len: 16

CDR3aa: CASSSRDRGTDTQYF
v_gene: TRBV5-4
len: 15

CDR3aa: CASSWDTRSTDTQYF
v_gene: TRBV5-1
len: 15

CDR3aa: CASSPSGGGTGELFF
v_gene: TRBV6-5
len: 15

CDR3aa: CASSLNRNTEAFF
v_gene: TRBV7-3
len: 13

CDR3aa: CASSPQTGLSGELFF
v_gene: TRBV7-3
len: 15

CDR3aa: CASSFGPSNQPQHF
v_gene: TRBV27
len: 14

CDR3aa: CAWSGQVNTEAFF
v_gene: TRBV30
len: 13

CDR3aa: CSARGETQYF
v_gene: TRBV20-1
len: 10

CDR3aa: CASSYSQGGSPSPQHF
v_gene: TRBV6-5
len: 16

CDR3aa: CASSADFNSPLHF
v_gene: TRBV28
len: 13

CDR3aa: CASSLNGYEQYF
v_gene: TRBV27
len: 12

CDR3aa: CASSVRTGGYNEQFF
v_gene: TRBV9
len: 15

CDR3aa: CASSGRGHGNIQYF
v_gene: TRBV28
len: 14

CDR3aa: CASSFRTQTGGYTF
v_gene: TRBV19
len: 14

CDR3aa: CASSLVAGSGELFF
v_gene: TRBV7-2
len: 14

CDR3aa: CASSSDRPLHF
v_gene: TRBV6-6
len: 11

CDR3aa: CASSLARGEGEKLFF
v_gene: TRBV7-2
len: 15

CDR3aa: CASSLGPGAYEQYF
v_gene: TRBV7-2
len: 14

CDR3aa: CASSMRLGGGGVETQYF
v_gene: TRBV5-8
len: 17

CDR3aa: CATWGGVYNIQYF
v_gene: TRBV10-2
len: 13

CDR3aa: CASSFDTYNQPQHF
v_gene: TRBV7-9
len: 14

CDR3aa: CASSLNSGTGELFF
v_gene: TRBV7-3
len: 14

CDR3aa: CASSSSGGPFYQETQYF
v_gene: TRBV11-2
len: 17

CDR3aa: CASTPFRQPNQPQHF
v_gene: TRBV28
len: 15

CDR3aa: CASSDGLAGDTGELFF
v_gene: TRBV6-4
len: 16

CDR3aa: CASSQGYRGYGTDTQYF
v_gene: TRBV4-3
len: 17

CDR3aa: CASSDPGRVNEKLFF
v_gene: TRBV25-1
len: 15

CDR3aa: CASSVGGTAGNTIYF
v_gene: TRBV9
len: 15

CDR3aa: CAWTSGTADTQYF
v_gene: TRBV30
len: 13

CDR3aa: CASSTPPGGRAGGSDTQYF
v_gene: TRBV7-9
len: 19

CDR3aa: CASSIDWTGNSPLHF
v_gene: TRBV19
len: 15

CDR3aa: CASSVDSGATDTQYF
v_gene: TRBV9
len: 15

CDR3aa: CASSSGLTSNTEAFF
v_gene: TRBV27
len: 15

CDR3aa: CASGAGVSTGELFF
v_gene: TRBV2
len: 14

CDR3aa: CASSTSLSGNYEQYF
v_gene: TRBV19
len: 15

CDR3aa: CASSPWTGESETQYF
v_gene: TRBV2
len: 15

CDR3aa: CASSLALASYNEQFF
v_gene: TRBV7-9
len: 15

CDR3aa: CASALRVNTGELFF
v_gene: TRBV5-6
len: 14

CDR3aa: CASSIAGGSSEQYF
v_gene: TRBV7-6
len: 14

CDR3aa: CASSWGLAGGENSSYNEQFF
v_gene: TRBV5-1
len: 20

CDR3aa: CATRLSGYNEQFF
v_gene: TRBV15
len: 13

CDR3aa: CASSQATGLAGGEQFF
v_gene: TRBV4-3
len: 16

CDR3aa: CASSTQGEGEQYF
v_gene: TRBV19
len: 13

CDR3aa: CASSPPGSQNTIYF
v_gene: TRBV7-2
len: 14

CDR3aa: CASSIVYSTGRQDEQYF
v_gene: TRBV19
len: 17

CDR3aa: CASSGDKQYF
v_gene: TRBV2
len: 10

CDR3aa: CASSLPGSGYGYTF
v_gene: TRBV28
len: 14

CDR3aa: CAISVEGVTDTQYF
v_gene: TRBV10-3
len: 14

CDR3aa: CASKIRTTIVEQYF
v_gene: TRBV6-4
len: 14

CDR3aa: CASSLVGGRATVAEQFF
v_gene: TRBV11-2
len: 17

CDR3aa: CASSLGRQGGETQYF
v_gene: TRBV7-9
len: 15

CDR3aa: CASSPREKSYNEQFF
v_gene: TRBV9
len: 15